These 3 T cell receptor beta chains were all obtained from the same sample, sequenced in a study of identical twins. TCRdb passed the 5' RACE reads through MiXCR, listing each CDR3 protein once. The sample shows hundreds of thousands of distinct CDR3 sequences, roughly 6.2% of them seen only once. The sequenced sample consisted of naive T cells sorted from blood. The receptors come from a man aged 18-30 years in good health.

This clonotype was seen a few times. The rearrangement links TRBV5-4 to TRBJ2-7; D is perhaps TRBD1 (6 bases). Per germline, CDR1 SGHNT and CDR2 YYREEE (reference sequence). Trimming pared 0 bases from V and 5 bases from J, leaving 12 bases between. The CDR3 contains 14 residues. The CDR3 loop is CASSLVPRGNEQYF. In DNA, the CDR3 is TGTGCCAGCAGCTTGGTTCCCAGGGGAAACGAGCAGTACTTC.

This clonotype has a handful of counts. The gene calls are TRBV24-1 and TRBJ1-1; TRBD1 matches 8 bases. The CDR3 spans 14 residues. V shed 8 bases, J shed 1 base, and the junction held 5 bases outside the gene matches. The germline gives CDR1 KGHDR, CDR2 SFDVKD. In DNA form, the CDR3 reads TGTGCCACCACAGGGGGCGCGGGGAACACTGAAGCTTTCTTT. Its protein is CATTGGAGNTEAFF.

This clonotype showed up many times. V is TRBV7-2 and J is TRBJ2-2, with 11 bases lining up with TRBD2. J gave up 4 bases and V 3 bases, and 1 base lay outside the gene matches. Germline lookup yields CDR1 SGHTA and CDR2 FQGNSA. CDR3 size: 15 residues. The CDR3 region has the DNA TGTGCCAGCAGCTTTAGCGGGAGGGCCACCGGGGAGCTGTTTTTT. It codes for CASSFSGRATGELFF. Full variable domain (rest looked up from reference TRBV7-2 and TRBJ2-2): GAGVSQSPSNKVTEKGKDVELRCDPISGHTALYWYRQSLGQGLEFLIYFQGNSAPDKSGLPSDRFSAERTGGSVSTLTIQRTQQEDSAVYLCASSFSGRATGELFFGEGSRLTVL.